These 27 T cell receptor beta chains share one sample of origin, sequenced in a study of T cells in localized non-small cell lung cancer. TCRdb's copy holds only in-frame clones and misses some; the assay was immunoSEQ multiplex PCR. The sample holds roughly 1,200 clones, 30% to 35% seen once. The sequenced sample was normal lung tissue next to the tumor, obtained before any cancer treatment. Source of these receptors: a male donor at least 60 years old with stage I squamous cell lung carcinoma.

The chain combines TRBV6-1 with TRBJ1-1, with D uncertain. Germline V CDR1 and CDR2: MNHNS, SASEGT. The V end lost 1 base, the J end lost 5 bases, and 5 bases lay between the germline ends. The CDR3 extends over 12 amino acids. DNA for the CDR3: TGTGCCAGCAGTGAAGGTTTTACTGAAGCTTTCTTT. Translation: CASSEGFTEAFF.

The chain recombines TRBV11-3 with TRBJ2-2; D is perhaps TRBD2 (5 bases). CDR3 length: 14 residues. V lost 5 bases to trimming and J lost 11 bases, with 18 bases between them. CDR1 is SGHNT, CDR2 YENEEA, per germline. In DNA form, the CDR3 reads TGTGCCAGCAGCCCCCGGACTTCGGCAGATGAGCTGTTTTTT. Protein product: CASSPRTSADELFF.

CDR3: CASSPQGPGPYNEQFF. The CDR3 DNA is TGCGCCAGCAGTCCGCAAGGCCCGGGACCCTACAATGAGCAGTTCTTC. This chain connects TRBV10-1 to TRBJ2-1; D might be TRBD1 or TRBD2, each matching 5 bases. Germline V gene data show CDR1 as WNHNN and CDR2 as SYGVQD (reference sequence). Trimming shortened V by 5 bases and J by 2 bases, and 16 bases separated the two germline ends. There are 16 residues in the CDR3.

This chain connects TRBV19 to TRBJ1-2; D unresolved. Germline lookup yields CDR1 LNHDA and CDR2 SQIVND (reference sequence). V was cut by 5 bases and J by 1 base, with 8 bases left in between. The CDR3 extends over 13 amino acids. The DNA for the CDR3 is TGTGCCAGTAGTGTACAACTTAACTATGGCTACACCTTC. This gives the protein CASSVQLNYGYTF. The entire variable domain, with the rest obtained from reference TRBV19 and TRBJ1-2, is as follows: DGGITQSPKYLFRKEGQNVTLSCEQNLNHDAMYWYRQDPGQGLRLIYYSQIVNDFQKGDIAEGYSVSREKKESFPLTVTSAQKNPTAFYLCASSVQLNYGYTFGSGTRLTVV.

This clone is large in the sample. The rearrangement uses TRBV6-8 and TRBJ1-1; TRBD1 might be the D (6 bases). CDR1 is MNHGY, CDR2 SAAAGT, per germline. Trimming cost V 0 bases and J 2 bases, with 10 bases left between them. The CDR3 length is 15 residues. CDR3 loop: CASSYSGQINTEAFF. For the CDR3, the DNA is TGTGCCAGCAGTTACTCGGGACAAATAAACACTGAAGCTTTCTTT.

V is TRBV6-8 and J is TRBJ2-5, with 7 bases lining up with TRBD2. Trimming removed 4 bases from V and 9 bases from J; junction bases left unmatched: 11. There are 14 residues in the CDR3. Germline CDR1 MNHGY, CDR2 SAAAGT. The CDR3 protein is CASSSGLPGGSQYF. The CDR3, as DNA: TGTGCCAGCAGTTCCGGACTACCGGGGGGTTCCCAGTACTTC.

This clone rates as medium-sized. The chain is built from TRBV11-3 and TRBJ1-1; D perhaps matches TRBD1 (6 bases). Germline lookup yields CDR1 SGHNT and CDR2 YENEEA. V was pared by 3 bases and J by 0 bases, with 17 bases between. The length of the CDR3 is 17 residues. The CDR3 spells CASSLDRAGVMNTEAFF. The CDR3 coding sequence is TGTGCCAGCAGCTTGGATAGGGCAGGGGTCATGAACACTGAAGCTTTCTTT.

The chain links TRBV30 to TRBJ2-7; 10 bases are a match to TRBD1. Germline assignment: CDR1 GTSNPN and CDR2 SVGIG (reference sequence). V lost 5 bases, J lost 6 bases, and 4 bases stayed unmatched. The CDR3 runs to 12 residues. The CDR3 DNA sequence: TGTGCCTGGGGAGGACAGGGGGGCGAGCAGTACTTC. This sequence encodes CAWGGQGGEQYF.

This chain links TRBV19 with TRBJ1-1, with D perhaps TRBD1 (6 bases). The CDR3 is made up of 15 amino acids. Germline assignment: CDR1 LNHDA and CDR2 SQIVND (reference sequence). Trimming stripped 3 bases from V and 5 bases from J, with 16 bases between. CDR3 protein: CASSIGGPQATEAFF. The CDR3 region has the DNA TGTGCCAGTAGTATTGGGGGCCCACAGGCGACTGAAGCTTTCTTT.

This sequence joins TRBV12-5 and TRBJ2-7; the D gene is possibly TRBD1 (6 bases). V dropped 1 base and J dropped 2 bases, with 12 bases sitting between them. The CDR3 runs 15 residues. Per the germline V gene, CDR1 is LGHNT and CDR2 is FRNRAP. CDR3 amino acids: CASGLASGDTYEQYF. CDR3 in DNA: TGTGCTAGTGGTTTGGCGTCAGGGGATACCTACGAGCAGTACTTC.

The rearrangement uses TRBV29-1 and TRBJ1-1, with D tentatively TRBD1 (6 bases). Germline assignment: CDR1 SQVTM and CDR2 ANQGSEA. This CDR3 region has 12 residues. Trimming took 5 bases from V and 4 from J, leaving 11 bases between them. CDR3 DNA: TGCAGCGTTCAGGGGAGGGGCACTGAAGCTTTCTTT. This translates into CSVQGRGTEAFF. The full variable domain, its missing parts supplied by reference TRBV29-1 and TRBJ1-1, is SAVISQKPSRDICQRGTSLTIQCQVDSQVTMMFWYRQQPGQSLTLIATANQGSEATYESGFVIDKFPISRPNLTFSTLTVSNMSPEDSSIYLCSVQGRGTEAFFGQGTRLTVV.

This clone came up a few times. The V call is TRBV11-3, the J call TRBJ1-2, with 7 bases that match TRBD1. This CDR3 comprises 14 residues. V shed 5 bases, J shed 3 bases, and the junction held 6 bases outside the gene matches. CDR1 and CDR2 from the germline V gene are SGHNT and YENEEA. This CDR3 reads CASSLGGTDYGYTF. For the CDR3, the DNA is TGTGCCAGCAGCCTAGGGGGCACGGACTATGGCTACACCTTC.

The rearrangement joins TRBV11-3 to TRBJ1-3, with D perhaps TRBD1 (6 bases). The CDR3 runs to 16 residues. The germline V gene encodes CDR1 SGHNT and CDR2 YENEEA. V lost 4 bases and J 3 bases, leaving 16 bases between the germline ends. The CDR3 DNA follows: TGTGCCAGCAGCTACCAGGGAAGGGGGAGTGGAAACACCATATATTTT. Translating gives CASSYQGRGSGNTIYF.

The chain links TRBV5-1 to TRBJ1-1, with a tentative D call TRBD1 (5 bases). CDR1 and CDR2 from the germline V gene are SGHRS and YFSETQ. There are 15 residues in the CDR3. The ends were cut back, 0 bases at V and 7 bases at J, with 16 bases in the middle. Here the CDR3 reads CASSLGQILQNEAFF. The DNA of the CDR3 is TGCGCCAGCAGCTTGGGACAGATCTTACAAAATGAAGCTTTCTTT.

Judged by abundance, this clone is large. The chain employs TRBV11-3 and TRBJ1-1; D is perhaps TRBD1 (6 bases). Trimming removed 2 bases at V and 1 base at J, with 23 bases between. CDR1 SGHNT and CDR2 YENEEA come from the germline V gene. This CDR3 is built from 19 residues. For the CDR3, the DNA is TGTGCCAGCAGCTTATGGGGGCCAGACACAGGACTAAAGAACACTGAAGCTTTCTTT. Translating gives CASSLWGPDTGLKNTEAFF.

The genes are TRBV18 and TRBJ2-3; D unclear. V was trimmed by 3 bases and J by 2 bases, leaving 9 bases between them. Per the germline V gene, CDR1 is KGHSH and CDR2 is LQKENI. The CDR3 is 14 residues long. CDR3 coding DNA: TGTGCCAGCTCACCCACTACCGACACAGATACGCAGTATTTT. It encodes CASSPTTDTDTQYF.

The chain links TRBV10-3 to TRBJ1-1, with D unresolved. CDR1 ENHRY and CDR2 SYGVKD come from the germline V gene. V gave up 2 bases and J gave up 7 bases, with 11 bases separating them. The CDR3 is 13 amino acids. This chain's CDR3 is CAISETSPGEAFF. The DNA for the CDR3 is TGTGCCATCAGTGAGACCTCCCCAGGTGAAGCTTTCTTT.

CDR3 sequence reads: CSVGRTVNTEAFF. As DNA, the CDR3 is TGCAGCGTTGGACGGACAGTTAACACTGAAGCTTTCTTT. V and J are TRBV29-1 and TRBJ1-1, with D tentatively TRBD1 (6 bases). The CDR3 runs 13 residues. Germline CDR1 SQVTM, CDR2 ANQGSEA. V was trimmed by 4 bases and J by 2 bases, leaving 11 bases between them.

This sequence joins TRBV11-3 and TRBJ2-2; no clear D. The ends were cut back, 3 bases at V and 0 bases at J, with 11 bases in the middle. In germline, CDR1 is SGHNT, CDR2 YENEEA. The CDR3 extends over 16 amino acids. CDR3 loop: CASSFLARPNTGELFF. The CDR3 DNA reads TGTGCCAGCAGCTTTCTGGCCCGGCCGAACACCGGGGAGCTGTTTTTT.

This clone is labeled large (0.1 to 1%). This rearrangement joins TRBV11-3 to TRBJ1-1; 9 bases match TRBD1. The CDR3 consists of 16 residues. Germline V CDR1 and CDR2: SGHNT, YENEEA. The trim removed 5 bases at V and 1 base at J, leaving 8 bases unmatched. The CDR3 DNA reads as TGTGCCAGCAGCCCACGGACAGGGGCCTCGAACACTGAAGCTTTCTTT. Translated, it gives CASSPRTGASNTEAFF.

The rearrangement joins TRBV19 to TRBJ2-2; D may be TRBD2 (6 bases). The V end lost 3 bases, the J end lost 0 bases, and 11 bases lay between the germline ends. In germline, CDR1 is LNHDA, CDR2 SQIVND (reference sequence). The CDR3 runs 16 residues. In nucleotides, the CDR3 is TGTGCCAGTAGTATTCGGACGGGAGCGAACACCGGGGAGCTGTTTTTT. It yields the protein CASSIRTGANTGELFF.

The V and J genes are TRBV6-8 and TRBJ1-4, with D possibly TRBD1 on 6 matching bases. Germline V gene lookup returns CDR1 MNHGY and CDR2 SAAAGT. The CDR3 spans 14 residues. Trimming removed 2 bases at V and 7 bases at J, with 11 bases between. The DNA of the CDR3 is TGTGCCAGCAGTTACGCGGGGGGCCGTGAAAAACTGTTTTTT. Its protein product is CASSYAGGREKLFF.

This clone was recorded a few times. V is TRBV6-8 and J is TRBJ1-1, with TRBD1 as a possible D gene (6 bases). The V gene lost 3 bases and the J gene lost 2 bases, with 10 bases spanning the gap. The CDR3 is made up of 14 amino acids. The V gene's germline CDR1 is MNHGY and CDR2 SAAAGT. The CDR3 here is CASSYQQGNTEAFF. DNA of the CDR3: TGTGCCAGCAGTTATCAACAGGGAAACACTGAAGCTTTCTTT.

The chain combines TRBV10-3 with TRBJ1-1, with D hard to call. V lost 10 bases and J 0 bases, leaving 12 bases between the germline ends. This CDR3 contains 13 residues. The germline gives CDR1 ENHRY, CDR2 SYGVKD. The CDR3 region is CASQRIMNTEAFF. CDR3 nucleotides: TGTGCCAGCCAGAGAATCATGAACACTGAAGCTTTCTTT.

The chain couples TRBV11-3 to TRBJ2-2; 12 nucleotides line up with TRBD2. With V trimmed by 5 bases and J by 4 bases, 5 bases remained unmatched. The CDR3 is 16 amino acids. Per germline, CDR1 SGHNT and CDR2 YENEEA. Here the CDR3 reads CASSTLAGGATGELFF. The DNA of the CDR3 is TGTGCCAGCAGCACCCTAGCGGGAGGGGCCACCGGGGAGCTGTTTTTT.

The chain joins TRBV28 to TRBJ2-7; D is ambiguous. This CDR3 region has 12 residues. Per the germline V gene, CDR1 is MDHEN and CDR2 is SYDVKM. The V and J ends lost 10 bases and 2 bases respectively, with 12 bases between them. The CDR3 sequence is CATQFMAYEQYF. The CDR3, as DNA: TGTGCCACCCAGTTTATGGCCTACGAGCAGTACTTC.

J is TRBJ2-1 and V is TRBV30, with 7 bases fitting TRBD2. Germline values: CDR1 GTSNPN, CDR2 SVGIG (reference sequence). Trimming removed 8 bases from V and 8 bases from J; junction bases left unmatched: 15. There are 14 residues in the CDR3. The DNA of the CDR3 is TGTGCCGGGCTCCCGGGCGGGAGTGGGTATGAGCAGTTCTTC. It codes for CAGLPGGSGYEQFF.